Each of the 20 T cell receptor beta chains below was sequenced from the same sample in a study of blood T cell repertoires in COVID-19. Method: immunoSEQ multiplex PCR; TCRdb's copy keeps in-frame clones and lacks some. This sample has 200,000 to 300,000 clones, with approximately 85% found just once. Sequencing was carried out using peripheral blood. Receptor source: an elderly woman with COVID-19, enrolled during active disease.

The chain employs TRBV6-5 and TRBJ2-2; 11 positions agree with TRBD1. J lost 6 bases, V lost 7 bases, and 7 bases had no gene match. The CDR3 consists of 15 residues. Germline V lookup: CDR1 MNHEY, CDR2 SVGAGI. This chain's CDR3 is CASTRDRGTPGELFF. CDR3 in DNA: TGTGCCAGCACCCGGGACAGGGGGACCCCCGGGGAGCTGTTTTTT.

The chain combines TRBV4-1 with TRBJ2-2; 7 bases align to TRBD2. The V gene end was trimmed by 2 bases and the J gene end by 6 bases; junction bases not matched to a gene: 9. The germline V gene has CDR1 MGHRA and CDR2 YSYEKL. This CDR3 spans 16 amino acids. The CDR3 reads CASSQWTGGSAGELFF. The DNA of the CDR3 is TGCGCCAGCAGCCAATGGACGGGGGGAAGCGCCGGGGAGCTGTTTTTT.

The chain has TRBV25-1 and TRBJ1-2; TRBD1 agrees at 8 bases. The junction had 8 bases not matched to a gene; V was cut back by 1 base and J by 13 bases. The CDR3 consists of 13 residues. Germline CDR1 MGHDK, CDR2 SYGVNS. The CDR3 loop reads CASSELNGQGVTF. The CDR3 DNA follows: TGTGCCAGCAGTGAATTAAATGGACAGGGTGTCACCTTC.

The gene calls are TRBV5-1 and TRBJ2-5, with 13 bases fitting TRBD2. Germline-derived CDR1 and CDR2 are SGHRS and YFSETQ. V was clipped by 2 bases and J by 2 bases; unmatched bases: 9. The CDR3 extends over 18 amino acids. CDR3 in amino acids: CASSFRLAGGRFQETQYF. For the CDR3, the DNA is TGCGCCAGCAGCTTCCGACTAGCGGGGGGCCGTTTTCAAGAGACCCAGTACTTC.

The chain is built from TRBV2 and TRBJ2-3; TRBD2 agrees at 8 bases. V lost 4 bases and J lost 1; bases outside the gene matches: 4. The CDR3 is made up of 15 amino acids. From germline, CDR1 is SNHLY and CDR2 FYNNEI. The CDR3: CASSARRGGTDTQYF. The CDR3 bases are TGTGCCAGCAGTGCGCGGCGGGGGGGCACAGATACGCAGTATTTT.

This clone was detected once. The V and J genes are TRBV14 and TRBJ2-1; TRBD2 agrees at 10 bases. Germline V lookup: CDR1 SGHDN, CDR2 FVKESK. The CDR3 has 19 residues. V was pared by 0 bases and J by 0 bases, with 8 bases of the junction left unmatched. CDR3 in DNA: TGTGCCAGCAGCCAAGATCCGAGCGGGGGGGGCAGCTCCTACAATGAGCAGTTCTTC. The encoded protein is CASSQDPSGGGSSYNEQFF.

J is TRBJ2-1 and V is TRBV3-1 (or the pseudogene TRBV3-2); 7 bases align to TRBD2. Germline lookup yields CDR1 LGHDT and CDR2 YNNKEL (reference sequence). After removal of 0 bases from V and 4 bases from J, the junction contained 3 bases not matched to a gene. This CDR3 spans 15 amino acids. CDR3 coding DNA: TGTGCCAGCAGCCAAGAGTCAGCGGGGTACAATGAGCAGTTCTTC. This translates into CASSQESAGYNEQFF.

V and J are TRBV6-6 and TRBJ2-7, with 7 nucleotides matching TRBD1. Losses at the gene ends were 7 bases for V and 2 bases for J; bases not matched to a gene: 8. The CDR3 runs to 14 residues. Germline V gene sequence: CDR1 MNHNY, CDR2 SVGAGI (reference sequence). In nucleotides, the CDR3 is TGTGCCAGCACCTTCCGGGACAGAGCCTACGAGCAGTACTTC. Translation: CASTFRDRAYEQYF.

This clone was observed once. This chain joins TRBV15 and TRBJ1-2; D is ambiguous. Trimming took 4 bases from V and 0 from J, leaving 6 bases between them. The CDR3 is made up of 13 amino acids. CDR1 is LNHNV and CDR2 is YYDKDF in the germline V gene (reference sequence). The CDR3 is CATSTSPNYGYTF. CDR3 nucleotide sequence: TGTGCCACCAGCACCTCTCCTAACTATGGCTACACCTTC.

Only one count was recorded for this clone. The chain uses TRBV7-2 and TRBJ2-1, with 7 bases aligning to TRBD1. In germline, CDR1 is SGHTA, CDR2 FQGNSA. The CDR3 runs 15 residues. The V and J ends lost 4 bases and 4 bases, in that order; junction bases with no gene match: 7. The CDR3 sequence: CASSSQQGLYNEQFF. The CDR3 bases are TGTGCCAGCAGCTCACAACAGGGGTTATACAATGAGCAGTTCTTC.

The chain recombines TRBV18 with TRBJ1-1, with D perhaps matching TRBD1 (5 bases). V was clipped by 2 bases and J by 0 bases, with 7 bases between them. Looked up from germline, CDR1 is KGHSH and CDR2 is LQKENI. The CDR3 consists of 14 residues. The CDR3, as DNA: TGTGCCAGCTCACCATCAGGGATGAACACTGAAGCTTTCTTT. It yields the protein CASSPSGMNTEAFF.

Of note for this clone: Other DNA sequences from this sample encode an identical CDR3 as well. The gene calls are TRBV6-5 and TRBJ1-1, with TRBD1 identical over 7 bases. V was pared by 8 bases and J by 3 bases, with 3 bases of the junction left unmatched. Germline assignment: CDR1 MNHEY and CDR2 SVGAGI. The length of the CDR3 is 12 residues. The CDR3 protein is CASRTGDTEAFF. The CDR3 DNA is TGTGCCAGCCGCACAGGGGACACTGAAGCTTTCTTT.

This clone was observed once. This rearrangement joins TRBV28 to TRBJ1-2, with D perhaps matching TRBD1 (5 bases). With 8 bases removed from V and 7 bases from J, the gap between germline ends came to 20 bases. Per the germline V gene, CDR1 is MDHEN and CDR2 is SYDVKM. This CDR3 spans 14 amino acids. This CDR3 is CASHYGGGSPGYTF. The CDR3 bases are TGTGCCAGCCACTACGGGGGGGGATCCCCTGGCTACACCTTC.

The J gene is TRBJ1-2, the V gene TRBV13, with 7 bases that match TRBD1. Germline assignment: CDR1 PRHDT and CDR2 FYEKMQ (reference sequence). The V and J ends lost 5 bases and 5 bases, in that order; junction bases with no gene match: 17. This CDR3 has 17 residues. CDR3 protein: CASSKSAGDTGDYGYTF. As DNA, the CDR3 is TGTGCCAGCAGCAAGAGCGCCGGGGATACAGGGGATTATGGCTACACCTTC.

CDR3 amino acids: CASSYTGDGYTF. The CDR3 DNA sequence: TGTGCCAGCAGTTACACAGGGGATGGCTACACCTTC. V usage is TRBV6-6 and J usage is TRBJ1-2, with 7 bases fitting TRBD1. V shed 2 bases, J shed 6 bases, and the junction held 0 bases outside the gene matches. From germline, CDR1 is MNHNY and CDR2 SVGAGI (reference sequence). The CDR3 loop spans 12 amino acids.

The chain joins TRBV18 to TRBJ1-3, with D uncertain. V lost 0 bases, J lost 2 bases, and 11 bases lay in between. Germline V gives CDR1 KGHSH, CDR2 LQKENI. CDR3 length: 16 residues. This CDR3 is CASSPPGSYPGNTIYF. CDR3 DNA: TGTGCCAGCTCACCACCGGGCAGCTACCCTGGAAACACCATATATTTT.

The rearrangement links TRBV21-1 to TRBJ2-7; the table's D call, TRBD1, has no DNA check behind it. TRBV21-1 is described as a pseudogene. This CDR3 has 15 residues. The CDR3 DNA reads TGTGCCAGCAGCAAAAGAAACAGTCTTACCTACGAGCAGTACGTC. Its protein is CASSKRNSLTYEQYV.

The V call is TRBV2, the J call TRBJ2-7; TRBD1 might be the D (5 bases). From germline, CDR1 is SNHLY and CDR2 FYNNEI. The V end lost 6 bases, the J end lost 0 bases, and 9 bases lay between the germline ends. This CDR3 comprises 13 residues. This chain's CDR3 is CASSRTYSYEQYF. Here the CDR3 DNA reads TGTGCCAGCAGCAGGACATACTCCTACGAGCAGTACTTC. Combining the CDR3 with reference TRBV2 and TRBJ2-7 gives the whole variable domain EPEVTQTPSHQVTQMGQEVILRCVPISNHLYFYWYRQILGQKVEFLVSFYNNEISEKSEIFDDQFSVERPDGSNFTLKIRSTKLEDSAMYFCASSRTYSYEQYFGPGTRLTVT.

The chain couples TRBV5-8 to TRBJ1-5; TRBD1 might be the D (5 bases). CDR1 and CDR2 from the germline V gene are SGHTS and YDEGEE. V gave up 0 bases and J gave up 6 bases, with 7 bases separating them. The CDR3 length is 13 residues. CDR3 protein: CASSLAGFQPQHF. The CDR3 DNA follows: TGTGCCAGCAGCTTGGCAGGGTTTCAGCCCCAGCATTTT.

The CDR3 DNA reads as TGTGCCAGCTCAGGCGGAGGGCAAGGGATAGAAAAACTGTTTTTT. Amino acids: CASSGGGQGIEKLFF. The V and J genes are TRBV18 and TRBJ1-4; D is undetermined. The germline V gene has CDR1 KGHSH and CDR2 LQKENI. CDR3 size: 15 residues. V lost 5 bases to trimming and J lost 8 bases, with 18 bases between them.